One and the same sample provided the 14 T cell receptor beta chains below, sequenced in a study of T cells after yellow fever vaccination (dated by TCRdb to about 2019). Interpreted using the paper, the treatment or condition label stands for: live attenuated yellow fever vaccine strain. Preparation of the library involved 5' RACE. The data were produced on an Illumina HiSeq 2500. TCRdb handled the public reads itself, with Q25 trimming in fastp and clone calling in MiXCR, and kept productive beta chains. Rows with a matching CDR3 protein are joined into one entry that keeps the most common DNA and genes. This sample comprises under 70,000 distinct CDR3 sequences, around 7% of them detected only once. Clones ranked in the top ten supply about 40% of the sample. Sample: CD8+ T cells sorted from PBMCs, taken on the day of the first yellow fever vaccination. The receptor source for this set is a man aged 18 to 29 who received the YFV17D yellow fever vaccine.

This clonotype was detected many times. V usage is TRBV4-1 and J usage is TRBJ2-2; possible D gene TRBD2, 5 bases. V shed 3 bases and J shed 6 bases, with 5 bases lying between them. Germline CDR1 and CDR2: MGHRA and YSYEKL. This CDR3 is 12 amino acids long. CDR3 region: CASSHGAGELFF. The CDR3 bases are TGCGCCAGCAGCCACGGGGCCGGGGAGCTGTTTTTT.

This clonotype came up many times. V is TRBV28 and J is TRBJ2-7; 8 bases match TRBD2. The CDR3 is 12 amino acids. J lost 3 bases, V lost 11 bases, and 6 bases had no gene match. In germline, CDR1 is MDHEN, CDR2 SYDVKM. DNA of the CDR3: TGTGCCTGCGACGGGAGGGACTACGAGCAGTACGTC. Translating it yields CACDGRDYEQYV.

This clonotype was detected a few times. The genes are TRBV9 and TRBJ2-7, with TRBD2 identical over 8 bases. Per germline, CDR1 SGDLS and CDR2 YYNGEE. J lost 5 bases, V lost 0 bases, and 7 bases had no gene match. The CDR3 totals 15 residues. CDR3 sequence reads: CASSVEGSGGHEQYF. CDR3 sequence (DNA): TGTGCCAGCAGCGTAGAGGGGAGCGGGGGACACGAGCAGTACTTC.

V and J are TRBV7-3 and TRBJ2-5, with TRBD2 as a possible D gene (6 bases). Germline lookup yields CDR1 SGHTA and CDR2 FQGTGA. CDR3 length: 16 amino acids. The V end was cut by 2 bases, the J end by 3 bases, with 16 bases between. CDR3 nucleotide sequence: TGTGCCAGCAGCTTACTCGGCGGGACGGCGGAAGAGACCCAGTACTTC. Translated: CASSLLGGTAEETQYF. The full variable domain, in which reference TRBV7-3 and TRBJ2-5 provide the parts outside the CDR3, is GAGVSQTPSNKVTEKGKYVELRCDPISGHTALYWYRQSLGQGPEFLIYFQGTGAADDSGLPNDRFFAVRPEGSVSTLKIQRTERGDSAVYLCASSLLGGTAEETQYFGPGTRLLVL.

This clonotype was picked up a small number of times. The chain is built from TRBV5-6 and TRBJ2-2; the D is unclear. Germline V gene data show CDR1 as SGHDT and CDR2 as YYEEEE. The CDR3 loop spans 12 amino acids. The V gene lost 0 bases and the J gene lost 6 bases, with 3 bases spanning the gap. The DNA of the CDR3 is TGTGCCAGCAGCTTGGTTGCCGGGGAGCTGTTTTTT. Its protein is CASSLVAGELFF. The variable domain in full, with the rest retrieved from reference TRBV5-6 and TRBJ2-2, is DAGVTQSPTHLIKTRGQQVTLRCSPKSGHDTVSWYQQALGQGPQFIFQYYEEEERQRGNFPDRFSGHQFPNYSSELNVNALLLGDSALYLCASSLVAGELFFGEGSRLTVL.

This clonotype occurred a few times. This sequence joins TRBV3-1 and TRBJ2-1, with 14 bases identical to TRBD2. The CDR3 contains 21 residues. Germline V gene lookup returns CDR1 LGHDT and CDR2 YNNKEL (reference sequence). Trimming took 3 bases from V and 0 from J; bases not matched to a gene: 13. CDR3 in DNA: TGTGCCAGCAGCCAGCAGCCGGGACTAGCGGGGGCCGACATCTCCTACAATGAGCAGTTCTTC. This translates into CASSQQPGLAGADISYNEQFF.

In this sample, this clonotype turned up many times. The chain employs TRBV11-2 and TRBJ2-5; 10 bases match TRBD2. Germline trimming cut 5 bases from V and 1 base from J; bases unmatched to any gene: 7. The CDR3 is made up of 16 amino acids. CDR1 and CDR2 (germline): SGHAT, FQNNGV. Here the CDR3 reads CASSKRTSGTQETQYF. CDR3 in DNA: TGTGCCAGCAGCAAGCGGACTAGCGGAACCCAAGAGACCCAGTACTTC.

The chain joins TRBV7-2 to TRBJ2-3; 10 nucleotides match TRBD2. This CDR3 has 14 residues. Trimming at V came to 4 bases and at J to 6 bases, leaving 4 bases not matched to a gene. Germline V gene data show CDR1 as SGHTA and CDR2 as FQGNSA. Here the CDR3 reads CASSSLAGVDTQYF. DNA for the CDR3: TGTGCCAGCAGCTCCCTAGCGGGGGTGGATACGCAGTATTTT.

A remark on this clonotype: The junction differs from germline at one of its ends, possibly a read error. The chain carries TRBV3-1 and TRBJ2-3, with D unresolved. The CDR3 length is 15 residues. CDR1 LGHDT and CDR2 YNNKEL come from the germline V gene (reference sequence). CDR3 region: CASCQDIGRRDTQYF. The CDR3 DNA follows: TGTGCCAGCTGCCAAGATATAGGCAGAAGAGATACGCAGTATTTT.

This clonotype was counted ten times or more. This chain links TRBV4-1 with TRBJ2-3, with D unresolved. The germline V gene encodes CDR1 MGHRA and CDR2 YSYEKL. The CDR3 sequence is 12 residues long. Trimming removed 0 bases from V and 10 bases from J, with 8 bases in between. In nucleotides, the CDR3 is TGCGCCAGCAGCCAAGATCCTCGCTCGCAGTATTTT. Protein: CASSQDPRSQYF.

Ten or more counts support this clonotype. The chain employs TRBV20-1 and TRBJ2-3; D not resolved. The V and J ends lost 1 base and 4 bases respectively, with 15 bases between them. Germline V gene lookup returns CDR1 DFQATT and CDR2 SNEGSKA (reference sequence). The CDR3 has 15 amino acids. The CDR3 nucleotides are TGCAGTGCTAGAGTCGGCGACGGAGACGCAGATACGCAGTATTTT. Its protein is CSARVGDGDADTQYF.

The rearrangement links TRBV4-3 to TRBJ2-2; D unclear. The CDR3 spans 15 residues. Per the germline V gene, CDR1 is LGHNA and CDR2 is YSLEER. V was pared by 4 bases and J by 4 bases, with 13 bases between. The CDR3 loop is CASSLERTTTGELFF. The CDR3 DNA is TGCGCCAGCAGCCTTGAACGCACCACCACCGGGGAGCTGTTTTTT.

This clonotype was counted many times. The V gene is TRBV5-1, the J gene TRBJ2-2, with a tentative D call TRBD1 (5 bases). There are 15 residues in the CDR3. Trimming took off 2 bases at V and 3 bases at J, with 11 bases between the two ends. Germline V gives CDR1 SGHRS, CDR2 YFSETQ. As DNA, the CDR3 is TGCGCCAGCAGCTTAAAAGACAGATACACCGGGGAGCTGTTTTTT. It encodes CASSLKDRYTGELFF. Based on the CDR3 plus reference TRBV5-1 and TRBJ2-2, the full variable domain is KAGVTQTPRYLIKTRGQQVTLSCSPISGHRSVSWYQQTPGQGLQFLFEYFSETQRNKGNFPGRFSGRQFSNSRSEMNVSTLELGDSALYLCASSLKDRYTGELFFGEGSRLTVL.

In its sample, this clonotype was seen a few times. The chain uses TRBV7-8 and TRBJ2-1; D gene ambiguous. V lost 1 base to trimming and J lost 0 bases, with 10 bases between them. In germline, CDR1 is SGHVS, CDR2 FQNEAQ. The CDR3 has 16 residues. CDR3 amino acids: CASSLGSADSYNEQFF. In DNA form, the CDR3 reads TGTGCCAGCAGCTTAGGAAGTGCAGACTCCTACAATGAGCAGTTCTTC.